These 27 T cell receptor beta chains originate from one sample sequenced in a study of blood T cells in healthy people across ages. A second PCR, run for roughly 7 to 11 cycles, used a sample-barcoded 5' primer plus a J-beta primer mix. In TCRdb, the 5' RACE reads were re-called with MiXCR into one record per CDR3 protein. The sample yields approximately 1.5 million distinct CDR3 sequences, roughly 30% seen once. The sample was blood. The receptors stem from a woman aged 25 to 39 in good health.

This chain joins TRBV25-1 and TRBJ2-7; no reliable D call. The V and J ends lost 3 bases and 3 bases respectively, with 18 bases between them. The CDR3 sequence is 16 residues long. The germline gives CDR1 MGHDK, CDR2 SYGVNS. The CDR3 region has the DNA TGTGCCAGCAGTGATTCCGATTTCGCAGGTTGCTACGAGCAGTACTTC. This gives the protein CASSDSDFAGCYEQYF.

Worth noting for this clonotype: Just one base apart from a much larger clone, this may be a read error. The chain couples TRBV4-1 to TRBJ2-4; D remains ambiguous. The CDR3 consists of 12 residues. From germline, CDR1 is MGHRA and CDR2 YSYEKL. Deletions cut 1 base from V and 9 bases from J, with 7 bases between. The CDR3 nucleotides are TGCGCCAGCAGCCAAGTAGGAAGCATTCAGTACTTC. Translated, it gives CASSQVGSIQYF.

This clonotype occurred many times. CDR3 sequence: CAISEKGGANYGYTF. The CDR3 nucleotides are TGTGCCATCAGTGAGAAGGGCGGCGCTAACTATGGCTACACCTTC. This chain connects TRBV10-3 to TRBJ1-2; D call uncertain. This CDR3 is built from 15 residues. V dropped 2 bases and J dropped 0 bases, with 10 bases sitting between them. Germline V gives CDR1 ENHRY, CDR2 SYGVKD.

The J gene is TRBJ2-4, the V gene TRBV2, with D tentatively TRBD2 (6 bases). The DNA end is more similar to TRBJ2-7, so the J call may be wrong. This CDR3 comprises 12 residues. From germline, CDR1 is SNHLY and CDR2 FYNNEI. In DNA form, the CDR3 reads TGTGCCACTCAGGGAGGAGGCTACGAGCAGTACTTC. Residues: CATQGGGYEQYF.

The chain is built from TRBV7-9 and TRBJ2-1; TRBD2 agrees at 9 bases. Germline values: CDR1 SEHNR, CDR2 FQNEAQ (reference sequence). This CDR3 comprises 15 residues. V lost 5 bases, J lost 1 base, and 3 bases stayed unmatched. The CDR3 DNA sequence: TGTGCCAGCAGCGCTAGCGGGATATCCTACAATGAGCAGTTCTTC. Its protein is CASSASGISYNEQFF.

The chain uses TRBV4-1 and TRBJ2-1; a possible D gene is TRBD1 (5 bases). Deletions cut 1 base from V and 8 bases from J, with 12 bases between. The CDR3 has 14 residues. Germline assignment: CDR1 MGHRA and CDR2 YSYEKL. This CDR3 reads CASSQGGRGHEQFF. CDR3 DNA sequence: TGCGCCAGCAGCCAAGGGGGAAGGGGCCATGAGCAGTTCTTC.

Only a few counts were recorded for this clonotype. The chain has TRBV9 and TRBJ2-3; no firm D call. The V and J ends lost 3 bases and 2 bases respectively, with 10 bases between them. This CDR3 has 14 residues. Looked up from germline, CDR1 is SGDLS and CDR2 is YYNGEE. The CDR3 DNA reads TGTGCCAGCAGCGACTACGACCTCACAGATACGCAGTATTTT. Translating gives CASSDYDLTDTQYF. Full variable domain (rest looked up from reference TRBV9 and TRBJ2-3): DSGVTQTPKHLITATGQRVTLRCSPRSGDLSVYWYQQSLDQGLQFLIQYYNGEERAKGNILERFSAQQFPDLHSELNLSSLELGDSALYFCASSDYDLTDTQYFGPGTRLTVL.

The V call is TRBV20-1, the J call TRBJ2-1; TRBD2 agrees at 8 bases. This CDR3 contains 15 residues. Trimming removed 5 bases from V and 1 base from J; junction bases left unmatched: 7. From germline, CDR1 is DFQATT and CDR2 SNEGSKA (reference sequence). CDR3: CSARRGGISYNEQFF. DNA for the CDR3: TGCAGTGCTCGGCGCGGGGGGATTTCCTACAATGAGCAGTTCTTC.

The CDR3 DNA reads TGCGCCAGCAGCCAGGCTCCACTAGCCGTCCACGAGCAGTACTTC. Translating it yields CASSQAPLAVHEQYF. The chain employs TRBV4-1 and TRBJ2-5; a weak D match, TRBD2 (6 bases). The J call may not be correct, given that the DNA end is closer to TRBJ2-7. This CDR3 is 15 amino acids long. Germline-derived CDR1 and CDR2 are MGHRA and YSYEKL.

Of note for this clonotype: This CDR3 fails to terminate in the conserved phenylalanine or tryptophan, so it likely reflects a read error. The chain couples TRBV7-2 to TRBJ2-5; no reliable D call. The DNA end lines up better with TRBJ2-7; the J call may be wrong. The CDR3 totals 12 residues. The germline CDR1 and CDR2 sequences are SGHTA and FQGNSA. CDR3 residues: CASSLDSREQYC. As DNA, the CDR3 is TGTGCCAGCAGCTTAGATTCCCGCGAGCAGTACTGC.

This clonotype occurred a few times. The rearrangement uses TRBV18 and TRBJ2-7; 15 bases are a match to TRBD2. Germline V lookup: CDR1 KGHSH, CDR2 LQKENI. The CDR3 covers 18 residues. V lost 5 bases to trimming and J lost 3 bases; unmatched junction nucleotides: 11. The CDR3, as DNA: TGTGCCAGCTCAACTCTGGGACTAGCGGGAGGAGGAAACTACGAGCAGTACTTC. Protein sequence: CASSTLGLAGGGNYEQYF.

The chain recombines TRBV24-1 with TRBJ1-3; D not certain. Trimming took off 5 bases at V and 2 bases at J, with 12 bases between the two ends. Germline CDR1 reads KGHDR; CDR2 reads SFDVKD. The CDR3 contains 15 residues. The CDR3 sequence: CATSGSWLAGNTIYF. In DNA form, the CDR3 reads TGTGCCACCAGTGGCTCTTGGCTAGCTGGAAACACCATATATTTT.

This clonotype was counted only a few times. The V and J genes are TRBV10-3 and TRBJ2-2; no clear D gene. CDR1 ENHRY and CDR2 SYGVKD come from the germline V gene. Trimming shortened V by 6 bases and J by 5 bases, and 10 bases separated the two germline ends. The CDR3 consists of 13 residues. CDR3 in amino acids: CAISLGGTGELFF. The CDR3 DNA is TGTGCCATCAGCCTAGGTGGTACCGGGGAGCTGTTTTTT.

This clonotype was observed a handful of times. This chain uses TRBV7-2 with TRBJ1-2; no definite D call. CDR1 is SGHTA and CDR2 is FQGNSA in the germline V gene. The CDR3 runs 15 residues. V dropped 7 bases and J dropped 4 bases, with 19 bases sitting between them. CDR3: CASTIKEWGSYGYTF. The CDR3 DNA follows: TGTGCCAGCACTATCAAGGAGTGGGGATCCTATGGCTACACCTTC.

Points on this clonotype: A much larger clone lies one base from this, so it may be a read error. The chain has TRBV4-1 and TRBJ2-6; D might be TRBD1 (5 bases). The germline CDR1 and CDR2 sequences are MGHRA and YSYEKL. Trimming removed 1 base at V and 2 bases at J, with 12 bases between. The CDR3 covers 17 residues. Here the CDR3 DNA reads TGCGCCAGCAGCCAAGTGGGAAGGGGCCCTGGGGCCAACGTCCTGACTTTC. It is translated as CASSQVGRGPGANVLTF.

The DNA for the CDR3 is TGTGCCAGCAGTTACTATGGCCGGAGCGGGAGGGCGGTGGGCACAGATACGCAGTATTTT. It translates to CASSYYGRSGRAVGTDTQYF. The chain couples TRBV6-5 to TRBJ2-3; TRBD2 aligns across 10 bases. CDR3 length equals 20 residues. Germline CDR1 reads MNHEY; CDR2 reads SVGAGI. Unmatched junction bases numbered 14, after V lost 1 base and J lost 1 base.

The gene calls are TRBV27 and TRBJ1-5, with 9 bases aligning to TRBD1. CDR3 length: 17 amino acids. CDR1 is MNHEY and CDR2 is SMNVEV in the germline V gene (reference sequence). Trimming at V came to 3 bases and at J to 7 bases, leaving 13 bases not matched to a gene. The CDR3 loop reads CASSLTARTGERQPQHF. The CDR3 region has the DNA TGTGCCAGCAGTTTGACGGCGAGGACAGGGGAAAGACAGCCCCAGCATTTT.

V gene TRBV9 combines with J gene TRBJ2-3, with a weak D call TRBD2 (7 bases). The CDR3 contains 15 residues. Germline CDR1 reads SGDLS; CDR2 reads YYNGEE. V lost 0 bases to trimming and J lost 4 bases, with 12 bases between them. CDR3 in DNA: TGTGCCAGCAGCGTAGGAGGGGAGGGGGCAGATACGCAGTATTTT. It specifies CASSVGGEGADTQYF.

This rearrangement joins TRBV7-9 to TRBJ2-5; D gene unclear. The germline CDR1 and CDR2 sequences are SEHNR and FQNEAQ (reference sequence). V shed 5 bases and J shed 2 bases, with 9 bases lying between them. The CDR3 covers 13 residues. In DNA, the CDR3 is TGTGCCAGCAGCCATGACGGTCAAGAGACCCAGTACTTC. This sequence encodes CASSHDGQETQYF.

The CDR3, as DNA: TGTGCCACCAGTGACCCTCTCGGGGTATCAGATACGCAGTATTTT. This encodes CATSDPLGVSDTQYF. The chain recombines TRBV24-1 with TRBJ2-3; TRBD2 is a possible D gene (5 bases). There are 15 residues in the CDR3. The V and J ends lost 4 bases and 4 bases respectively, with 14 bases between them. Germline CDR1 KGHDR, CDR2 SFDVKD.

V gene TRBV4-1 combines with J gene TRBJ2-7, with D tentatively TRBD1 or TRBD2 (5 bases each). V dropped 4 bases and J dropped 2 bases, with 15 bases sitting between them. This CDR3 contains 15 residues. CDR1 MGHRA and CDR2 YSYEKL come from the germline V gene. The CDR3 spells CASSPWWGYPYEQYF. CDR3 DNA sequence: TGCGCCAGCAGCCCTTGGTGGGGGTACCCCTACGAGCAGTACTTC.

This rearrangement joins TRBV9 to TRBJ1-2, with D perhaps TRBD1 (6 bases). The CDR3 totals 14 residues. V was pared by 3 bases and J by 5 bases, with 14 bases between. Germline values: CDR1 SGDLS, CDR2 YYNGEE. Here the CDR3 DNA reads TGTGCCAGCAGCGAGGGGGGAGTACCGTATGGCTACACCTTC. Translated: CASSEGGVPYGYTF.

The CDR3: CASRPMTGNTDTQYF. The CDR3 nucleotides read TGTGCCAGCAGACCAATGACAGGGAACACAGATACGCAGTATTTT. This rearrangement joins TRBV7-6 to TRBJ2-3, with 7 nucleotides matching TRBD1. The CDR3 runs to 15 residues. CDR1 and CDR2 (germline): SGHVS, FNYEAQ. After removal of 6 bases from V and 2 bases from J, the junction contained 8 bases not matched to a gene.

Ten or more counts support this clonotype. The CDR3 sequence: CASSYGSEQFF. The CDR3 DNA follows: TGTGCCAGCAGTTACGGGTCTGAGCAGTTCTTC. The chain links TRBV6-2 or TRBV6-3 to TRBJ2-1; D not resolved. Trimming stripped 2 bases from V and 9 bases from J, with 5 bases between. The CDR3 runs 11 residues. The germline CDR1 and CDR2 sequences are MNHEY and SVGEGT.

The chain couples TRBV4-2 to TRBJ2-5; TRBD2 matches at 11 bases. This CDR3 region has 17 residues. Per germline, CDR1 LGHNA and CDR2 YNFKEQ. V was clipped by 1 base and J by 4 bases; unmatched bases: 8. CDR3 protein: CASSQAYSGGARETQYF. The CDR3 region has the DNA TGTGCCAGCAGCCAAGCGTATAGCGGGGGGGCTCGAGAGACCCAGTACTTC.

The V call is TRBV7-3, the J call TRBJ1-5; D is unclear. The CDR3 length is 20 residues. Trimming took off 2 bases at V and 0 bases at J, with 23 bases between the two ends. Germline assignment: CDR1 SGHTA and CDR2 FQGTGA. The CDR3 region is CASSLQTAEFTGYSNQPQHF. In nucleotides, the CDR3 is TGTGCCAGCAGCTTACAGACCGCGGAATTTACCGGGTATAGCAATCAGCCCCAGCATTTT.

This chain joins TRBV5-4 and TRBJ2-7; tentative D call: TRBD1 (5 bases). The tail of the sequence fits TRBJ2-5 better, so the J call may be wrong. The germline gives CDR1 SGHNT, CDR2 YYREEE (reference sequence). The CDR3 contains 13 residues. The CDR3 region has the DNA TGTGCCAGCAGCTTGGAGGGGTGGAGGACCCAGTACTTC. It codes for CASSLEGWRTQYF.